The clone carrying this T cell receptor (beta chain) was seen a single time. Its antigen is still unknown. PCR was performed using 60 Vbeta and 13 Jbeta primers. The data were produced by immunoSEQ multiplex PCR, yet TCRdb's version contains in-frame clones alone and is incomplete. The sample yields about 130,000 clones, less than 90% seen once. This sample is part of a study of cytomegalovirus exposure and HLA in healthy donors. CDR1 and CDR2 from the germline V gene are SGHTA and FQGNSA. V shed 3 bases and J 5 bases; nucleotides not matched to a gene: 6. The CDR3 totals 16 residues. Findings and caveats of the study: Owing to their indistinguishability, certain V segments, notably TRBV6-2 and TRBV6-3, were excluded. Researchers reported in a later analysis that a missense DCLRE1C variant was tied to TCR beta V- and J-gene trimming. Among TCR beta chains, those listed as cytomegalovirus-associated numbered approximately 150. The productive fraction for most TCR beta V segments was about 87% or about 30% in an earlier analysis.

The V gene is TRBV7-2, the J gene TRBJ2-5; 13 bases line up with TRBD2. The TCR sequence derives from a middle-aged man in good health and CMV-seronegative. The sequenced sample was PBMCs. The CDR3 DNA is TGTGCCAGCAGCTTTGGACTAGCGGGAGTTGGTGAGACCCAGTACTTC. Amino acid sequence: CASSFGLAGVGETQYF.